Shown below are 10 T cell receptor beta chains from a single sample sequenced in a study of shared clonotypes between healthy human individuals. Using immunoSEQ multiplex PCR, the repertoire was profiled, and TCRdb retains in-frame clones only, with some absent. This table has 110,000 or so clones, about 63% appearing once. Specimen: memory CD8+ T cells sorted from blood. Subset noted: CD45RO+ cells pooled with CCR7-negative TemRA cells. The receptors were gathered from a woman between 25 and 40 years old in good health.

J is TRBJ1-2 and V is TRBV30, with unresolved D. Germline V gene lookup returns CDR1 GTSNPN and CDR2 SVGIG (reference sequence). The V and J ends lost 2 bases and 9 bases respectively, with 16 bases between them. The CDR3 is 13 residues long. In nucleotides, the CDR3 is TGTGCCTGGAGTCCCAGCGGGCCCCATCGCTACACCTTC. This encodes CAWSPSGPHRYTF. The full variable domain, rest sourced from reference TRBV30 and TRBJ1-2, is SQTIHQWPATLVQPVGSPLSLECTVEGTSNPNLYWYRQAAGRGLQLLFYSVGIGQISSEVPQNLSASRPQDRQFILSSKKLLLSDSGFYLCAWSPSGPHRYTFGSGTRLTVV.

The V and J genes are TRBV6-5 and TRBJ1-1; 8 bases match TRBD1. J was trimmed by 11 bases and V by 4 bases; bases with no gene match: 18. This CDR3 comprises 16 residues. CDR1 and CDR2 (germline): MNHEY, SVGAGI. The CDR3 sequence: CASSLTGQGRYMGAFF. For the CDR3, the DNA is TGTGCCAGCAGTTTAACCGGACAGGGCAGATACATGGGGGCTTTCTTT.

This clone was recorded only once. The gene calls are TRBV5-1 and TRBJ2-4; the D gene could be TRBD1 or TRBD2 (5 bases each). Trimming left V 2 bases short and J 1 base short, with 13 bases between. Germline CDR1 is SGHRS and CDR2 is YFSETQ. The CDR3 covers 16 residues. CDR3 amino acids: CASSFSAKGAKNIQYF. CDR3 coding DNA: TGCGCCAGCAGCTTTAGCGCGAAGGGGGCCAAAAACATTCAGTACTTC. Full variable domain (missing parts from reference TRBV5-1 and TRBJ2-4): KAGVTQTPRYLIKTRGQQVTLSCSPISGHRSVSWYQQTPGQGLQFLFEYFSETQRNKGNFPGRFSGRQFSNSRSEMNVSTLELGDSALYLCASSFSAKGAKNIQYFGAGTRLSVL.

The J gene is TRBJ2-7, the V gene TRBV7-9; D is ambiguous. V lost 1 base and J 6 bases, leaving 10 bases between the germline ends. Germline V CDR1 and CDR2: SEHNR, FQNEAQ (reference sequence). The CDR3 contains 13 residues. The CDR3 loop is CASSLGGRVEQYF. For the CDR3, the DNA is TGTGCCAGCAGCTTAGGGGGTAGGGTCGAGCAGTACTTC.

This sequence joins TRBV28 and TRBJ2-1; D is unresolved. Germline assignment: CDR1 MDHEN and CDR2 SYDVKM. The CDR3 consists of 13 residues. V was clipped by 6 bases and J by 6 bases, with 12 bases between them. The CDR3 DNA reads as TGTGCCAGCAGCCCCTCCTTAGGCAATGAGCAGTTCTTC. This encodes CASSPSLGNEQFF.

V gene TRBV18 combines with J gene TRBJ1-1; D uncertain. The CDR3 loop spans 12 amino acids. Looked up from germline, CDR1 is KGHSH and CDR2 is LQKENI. DNA for the CDR3: TGTCCGGGCGAGCAACTGAACACTGAAGCTTTCTTT. Its translation: CPGEQLNTEAFF.

The chain recombines TRBV27 with TRBJ2-7, with D perhaps TRBD2 (6 bases). The CDR3 is made up of 16 amino acids. V was pared by 4 bases and J by 4 bases, with 20 bases between. Germline values: CDR1 MNHEY, CDR2 SMNVEV (reference sequence). The chain's CDR3 is CASSSLLAPKPYEQYF. In DNA, the CDR3 is TGTGCCAGCAGTTCCCTCCTAGCGCCCAAACCTTACGAGCAGTACTTC.

There are many counts of this clone. V usage is TRBV19 and J usage is TRBJ2-5; TRBD2 matches at 7 bases. Germline V gives CDR1 LNHDA, CDR2 SQIVND (reference sequence). Trimming took 2 bases from V and 6 from J; bases not matched to a gene: 6. The length of the CDR3 is 14 residues. The CDR3 coding sequence is TGTGCCAGTAGTATATGGGCGGGGGAGAAGACCCAGTACTTC. It specifies CASSIWAGEKTQYF.

At least ten counts were recorded for this clone. This chain joins TRBV6-4 and TRBJ2-1; no firm D call. The CDR3 extends over 14 amino acids. V lost 2 bases to trimming and J lost 5 bases, with 10 bases between them. Germline CDR1 reads MRHNA; CDR2 reads SNTAGT. The CDR3 reads CASSDGLENNEQFF. The CDR3 nucleotides are TGTGCCAGCAGTGACGGGCTAGAGAACAATGAGCAGTTCTTC.

This chain links TRBV14 with TRBJ2-1, with D uncertain. CDR3 length equals 16 residues. CDR1 and CDR2 from the germline V gene are SGHDN and FVKESK. Trimming stripped 0 bases from V and 6 bases from J, with 15 bases between. The CDR3 is CASSQEDSWSLNEQFF. CDR3 coding DNA: TGTGCCAGCAGCCAAGAAGACTCCTGGTCCCTCAATGAGCAGTTCTTC.